This record covers a single T cell receptor beta chain. The antigen remains unidentified. The data derive from a study of siplizumab effects on memory and regulatory T cells. Findings of the study overall: Suppression by proliferating Tregs derived from siplizumab cultures was not verified.

Using a few donor pairs, the authors sequenced unstimulated naive, memory, effector memory and TEMRA subsets. This CDR3 is built from 14 residues. Germline CDR1 reads WNHNN; CDR2 reads SYGVQD (reference sequence). Deletions cut 5 bases from V and 3 bases from J, with 11 bases between. Approximately 100,000 TCR templates were measured in each sample. Sequencing used immunoSEQ multiplex PCR; TCRdb keeps in-frame clones, though not all of them. Of 55,000 to 65,000 clones in the sample, 95% to 98% were seen once. The rearrangement links TRBV10-1 to TRBJ2-1; tentatively, D is TRBD2 (6 bases). The TCR sequence derives from a human donor in good health. Sequencing was performed on naive CD8+ T cells sorted from blood. The chain's CDR3 is CASSTRDNYNEQFF. Here the CDR3 DNA reads TGCGCCAGCAGTACGCGGGATAACTACAATGAGCAGTTCTTC.